These T cell receptor beta chains were read from a single sample in a study of T cell responses to AZD1222 COVID-19 vaccine. Method: immunoSEQ multiplex PCR; TCRdb's copy keeps in-frame clones and lacks some. The sample includes under 120,000 clones, more than 90% of them seen just once. The material sequenced was peripheral blood, taken on day 0 of AZD1222 vaccination. These receptors originate from an adult in good health. Both conserved end residues are part of each CDR3. Fields, in order: D gene, V gene, J gene, clone size, CDR3 DNA, CDR3 protein. The D gene is left open where the match is weak. Clone size is shown for a subset of rows, as once, few, many or a class of expanded clone.

TRBD1,TRBV29-1,TRBJ1-2,.,TGCAGCGTTGAAAAAGGGGGCGGCTACACCTTC,CSVEKGGGYTF
TRBD1,TRBV4-1,TRBJ1-4,.,TGCGCCAGCAGCCCGCGGACAGGGGCAGGTTCGTCTGAAAAACTGTTTTTT,CASSPRTGAGSSEKLFF
TRBD2,TRBV18,TRBJ2-5,.,TGTGCCAGCTCACTGGACAGGGGCAGGACTAGCGGGAGTAGTGCGTACTTC,CASSLDRGRTSGSSAYF
.,TRBV21-1,TRBJ2-2,.,TGTGCCCTACGGCTAGCGGATAACACCGGGGAGCTGTTTTTT,CALRLADNTGELFF
.,TRBV28,TRBJ1-5,.,TGTGCCAGCAGTTCACAGTTGTGGCAGCCCCAGCATTTT,CASSSQLWQPQHF
.,TRBV6-4,TRBJ1-2,once,TGTGCCAGCAGTGCGGACAGCGGTTACTACACCTTC,CASSADSGYYTF
.,TRBV6-1,TRBJ2-7,.,TGTGCCAGCAGTGAAGAAGAGGGAGACAGCTACGAGCAGTACTTC,CASSEEEGDSYEQYF
.,TRBV2,TRBJ2-6,.,TGTGCCAGCAGTGAGGGCGGAGGTGGGGCCAACGTCCTGACTTTC,CASSEGGGGANVLTF
TRBD2,TRBV10-3,TRBJ2-5,.,TGTGCCATCGGCGAGCGGGAGGGCCTGGAGACCCAGTACTTC,CAIGEREGLETQYF
.,TRBV11-3,TRBJ2-2,.,TGTGCCAGCAGCTTCGACGGGGAGCTGTTTTTT,CASSFDGELFF
TRBD1,TRBV20-1,TRBJ1-5,.,TGCAGTGCTAGTCGGGGACAGGGTGGAAGGCAGCCCCAGCATTTT,CSASRGQGGRQPQHF
.,TRBV6-4,TRBJ2-7,.,TGTGCCAGCAGTGTTAATAAGGGGTGGGAGCAGTACTTC,CASSVNKGWEQYF
TRBD1,TRBV30,TRBJ1-3,once,TGTGCCTTGCAATCAGGGGGATCTGGAAACACCATATATTTT,CALQSGGSGNTIYF